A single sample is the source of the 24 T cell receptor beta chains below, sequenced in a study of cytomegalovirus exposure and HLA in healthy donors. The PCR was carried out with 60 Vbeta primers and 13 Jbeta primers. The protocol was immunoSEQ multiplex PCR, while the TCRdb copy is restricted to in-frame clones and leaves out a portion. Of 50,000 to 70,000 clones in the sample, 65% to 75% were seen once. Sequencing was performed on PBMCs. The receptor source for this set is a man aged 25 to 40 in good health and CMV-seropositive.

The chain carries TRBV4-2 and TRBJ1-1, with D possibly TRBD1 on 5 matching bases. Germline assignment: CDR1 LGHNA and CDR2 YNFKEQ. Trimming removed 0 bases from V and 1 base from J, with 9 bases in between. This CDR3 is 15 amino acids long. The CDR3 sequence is CASSQERTPNTEAFF. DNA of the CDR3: TGTGCCAGCAGCCAAGAAAGGACACCGAACACTGAAGCTTTCTTT.

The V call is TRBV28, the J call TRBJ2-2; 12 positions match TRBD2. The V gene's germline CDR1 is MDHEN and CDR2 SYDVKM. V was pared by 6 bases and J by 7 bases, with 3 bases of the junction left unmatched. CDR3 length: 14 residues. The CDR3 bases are TGTGCCAGCAGAATACTAGCGGGGGGCGGGGAGCTGTTTTTT. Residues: CASRILAGGGELFF.

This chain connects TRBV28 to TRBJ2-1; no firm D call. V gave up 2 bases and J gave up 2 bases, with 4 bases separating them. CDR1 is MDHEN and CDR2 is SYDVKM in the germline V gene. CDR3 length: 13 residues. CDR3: CASSLTAYNEQFF. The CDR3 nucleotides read TGTGCCAGCAGTTTAACAGCCTACAATGAGCAGTTCTTC.

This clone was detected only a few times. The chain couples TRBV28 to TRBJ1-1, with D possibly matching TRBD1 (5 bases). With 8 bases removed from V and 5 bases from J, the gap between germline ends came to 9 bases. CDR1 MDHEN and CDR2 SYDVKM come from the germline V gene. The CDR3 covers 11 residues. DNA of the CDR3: TGTGCCAGCCGGGGGGGGACTGAAGCTTTCTTT. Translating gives CASRGGTEAFF.

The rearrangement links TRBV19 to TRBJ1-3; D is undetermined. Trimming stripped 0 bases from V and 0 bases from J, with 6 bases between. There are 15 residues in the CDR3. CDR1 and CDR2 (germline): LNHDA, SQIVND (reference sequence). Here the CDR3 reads CASSIESISGNTIYF. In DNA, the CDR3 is TGTGCCAGTAGTATAGAGAGTATCTCTGGAAACACCATATATTTT.

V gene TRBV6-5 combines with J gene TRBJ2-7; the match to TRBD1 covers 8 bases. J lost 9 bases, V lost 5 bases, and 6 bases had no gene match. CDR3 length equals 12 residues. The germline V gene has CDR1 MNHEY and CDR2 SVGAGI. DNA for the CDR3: TGTGCCAGCAGTGACCAAGGACAGGGGCAGTACTTC. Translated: CASSDQGQGQYF.

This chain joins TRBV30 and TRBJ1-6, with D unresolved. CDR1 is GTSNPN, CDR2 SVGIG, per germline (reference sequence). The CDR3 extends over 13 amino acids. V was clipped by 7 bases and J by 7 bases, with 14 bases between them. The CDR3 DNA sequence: TGTGCCTTAAGCCGAGTTTTGAATTCACCCCTCCACTTT. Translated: CALSRVLNSPLHF.

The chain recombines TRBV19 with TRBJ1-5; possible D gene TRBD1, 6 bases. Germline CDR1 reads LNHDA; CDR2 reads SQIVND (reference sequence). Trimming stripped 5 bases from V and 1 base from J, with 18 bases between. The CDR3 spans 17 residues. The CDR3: CASSLWGQGLSNQPQHF. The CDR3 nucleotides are TGTGCCAGTAGTTTGTGGGGGCAGGGTTTAAGCAATCAGCCCCAGCATTTT. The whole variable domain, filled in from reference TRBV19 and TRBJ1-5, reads DGGITQSPKYLFRKEGQNVTLSCEQNLNHDAMYWYRQDPGQGLRLIYYSQIVNDFQKGDIAEGYSVSREKKESFPLTVTSAQKNPTAFYLCASSLWGQGLSNQPQHFGDGTRLSIL.

This CDR3 is CASSLGLAGTDTQYF. The CDR3 DNA follows: TGTGCCAGCAGCTTAGGCCTAGCGGGCACAGATACGCAGTATTTT. The chain joins TRBV7-9 to TRBJ2-3; TRBD2 agrees at 7 bases. This CDR3 contains 15 residues. The V segment lost 1 base and the J segment 1 base; nucleotides outside the gene matches: 2. In germline, CDR1 is SEHNR, CDR2 FQNEAQ (reference sequence).

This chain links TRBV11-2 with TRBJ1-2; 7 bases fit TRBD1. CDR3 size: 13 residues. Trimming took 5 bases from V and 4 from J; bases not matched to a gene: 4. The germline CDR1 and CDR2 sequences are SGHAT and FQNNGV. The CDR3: CASSATGIYGYTF. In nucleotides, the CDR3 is TGTGCCAGCAGCGCGACAGGGATCTATGGCTACACCTTC. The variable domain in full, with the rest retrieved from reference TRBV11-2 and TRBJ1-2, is EAGVAQSPRYKIIEKRQSVAFWCNPISGHATLYWYQQILGQGPKLLIQFQNNGVVDDSQLPKDRFSAERLKGVDSTLKIQPAKLEDSAVYLCASSATGIYGYTFGSGTRLTVV.

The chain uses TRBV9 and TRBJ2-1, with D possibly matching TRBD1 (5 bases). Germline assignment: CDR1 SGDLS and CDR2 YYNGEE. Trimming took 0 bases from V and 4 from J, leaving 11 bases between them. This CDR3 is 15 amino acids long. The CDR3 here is CASSVVGREYNEQFF. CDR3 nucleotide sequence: TGTGCCAGCAGCGTAGTCGGCAGGGAATACAATGAGCAGTTCTTC.

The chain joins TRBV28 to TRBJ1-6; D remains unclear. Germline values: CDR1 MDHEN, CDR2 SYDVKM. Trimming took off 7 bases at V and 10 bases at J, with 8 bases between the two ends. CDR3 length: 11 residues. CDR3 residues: CASTRGSPLHF. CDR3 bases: TGTGCCAGCACAAGAGGGTCACCCCTCCACTTT.

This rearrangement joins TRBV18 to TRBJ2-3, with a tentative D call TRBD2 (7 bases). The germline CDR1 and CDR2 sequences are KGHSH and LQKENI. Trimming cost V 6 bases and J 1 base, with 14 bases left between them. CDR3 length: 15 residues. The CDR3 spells CASSVQGGGTDTQYF. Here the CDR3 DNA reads TGTGCCAGCTCGGTACAGGGAGGGGGCACAGATACGCAGTATTTT.

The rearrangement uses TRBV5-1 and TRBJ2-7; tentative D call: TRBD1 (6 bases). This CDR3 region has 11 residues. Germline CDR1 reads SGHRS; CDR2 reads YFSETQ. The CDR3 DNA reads TGCGCCAGCAGCTTGGACAGGGTGGCCGATGTC. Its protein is CASSLDRVADV.

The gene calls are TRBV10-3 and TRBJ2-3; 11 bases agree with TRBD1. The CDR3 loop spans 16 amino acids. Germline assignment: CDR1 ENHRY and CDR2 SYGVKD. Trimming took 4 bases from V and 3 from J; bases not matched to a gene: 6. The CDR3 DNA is TGTGCCATCAGTGCGACGGACAGGGGGCAGACAGATACGCAGTATTTT. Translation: CAISATDRGQTDTQYF.

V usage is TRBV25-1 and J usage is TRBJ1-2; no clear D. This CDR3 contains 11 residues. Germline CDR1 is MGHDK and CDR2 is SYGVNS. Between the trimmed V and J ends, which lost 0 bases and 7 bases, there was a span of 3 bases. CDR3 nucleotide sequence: TGTGCCAGCAGTGAATATAGTGGCTACACCTTC. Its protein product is CASSEYSGYTF.

CDR3 residues: CASSLGSGGLPYSPLHF. The CDR3 DNA reads as TGTGCCAGCAGCTTAGGGTCAGGGGGCTTACCCTATTCACCCCTCCACTTT. The chain joins TRBV7-9 to TRBJ1-6; TRBD1 agrees at 8 bases. The CDR3 has 17 residues. The germline gives CDR1 SEHNR, CDR2 FQNEAQ (reference sequence). The V gene end was trimmed by 1 base and the J gene end by 8 bases; junction bases not matched to a gene: 10. Based on the CDR3 plus reference TRBV7-9 and TRBJ1-6, the full variable domain is DTGVSQNPRHKITKRGQNVTFRCDPISEHNRLYWYRQTLGQGPEFLTYFQNEAQLEKSRLLSDRFSAERPKGSFSTLEIQRTEQGDSAMYLCASSLGSGGLPYSPLHFGNGTRLTVT.

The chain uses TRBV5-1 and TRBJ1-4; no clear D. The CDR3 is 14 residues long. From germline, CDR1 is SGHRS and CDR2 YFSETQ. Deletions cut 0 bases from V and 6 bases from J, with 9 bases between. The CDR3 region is CASSLGRYDEKLFF. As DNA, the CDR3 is TGCGCCAGCAGCTTGGGCCGGTACGATGAAAAACTGTTTTTT. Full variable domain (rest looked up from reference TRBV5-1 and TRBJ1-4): KAGVTQTPRYLIKTRGQQVTLSCSPISGHRSVSWYQQTPGQGLQFLFEYFSETQRNKGNFPGRFSGRQFSNSRSEMNVSTLELGDSALYLCASSLGRYDEKLFFGSGTQLSVL.

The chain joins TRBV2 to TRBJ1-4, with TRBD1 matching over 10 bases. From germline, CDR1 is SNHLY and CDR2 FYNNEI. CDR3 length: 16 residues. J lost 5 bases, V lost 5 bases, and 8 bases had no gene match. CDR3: CASSSGQGIGNEKLFF. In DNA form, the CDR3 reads TGTGCCAGCAGTTCGGGACAGGGGATTGGAAATGAAAAACTGTTTTTT.

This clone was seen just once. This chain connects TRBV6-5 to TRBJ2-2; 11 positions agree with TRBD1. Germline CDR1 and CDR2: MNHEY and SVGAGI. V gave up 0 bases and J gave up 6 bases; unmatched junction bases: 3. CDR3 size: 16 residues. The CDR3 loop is CASSYSGGQGAGELFF. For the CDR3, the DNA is TGTGCCAGCAGTTACTCGGGGGGACAGGGGGCCGGGGAGCTGTTTTTT.

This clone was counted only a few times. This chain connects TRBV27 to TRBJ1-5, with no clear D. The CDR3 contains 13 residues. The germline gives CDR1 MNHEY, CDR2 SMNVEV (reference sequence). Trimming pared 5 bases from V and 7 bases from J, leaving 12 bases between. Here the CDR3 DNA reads TGTGCCAGCAGTGGAAGCGGGGTCCAGCCCCAGCATTTT. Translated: CASSGSGVQPQHF.

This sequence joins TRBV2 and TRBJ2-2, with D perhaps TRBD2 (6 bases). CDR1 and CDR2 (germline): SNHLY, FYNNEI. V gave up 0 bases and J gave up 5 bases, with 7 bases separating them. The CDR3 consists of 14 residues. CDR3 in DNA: TGTGCCAGCAGTGAAGCACGGGGGACCGGGGAGCTGTTTTTT. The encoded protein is CASSEARGTGELFF.

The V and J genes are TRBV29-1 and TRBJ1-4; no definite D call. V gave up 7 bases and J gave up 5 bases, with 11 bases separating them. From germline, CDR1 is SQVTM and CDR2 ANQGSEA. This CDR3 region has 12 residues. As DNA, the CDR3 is TGCAGCGGCGGGGAGTCGAATGAAAAACTGTTTTTT. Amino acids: CSGGESNEKLFF.

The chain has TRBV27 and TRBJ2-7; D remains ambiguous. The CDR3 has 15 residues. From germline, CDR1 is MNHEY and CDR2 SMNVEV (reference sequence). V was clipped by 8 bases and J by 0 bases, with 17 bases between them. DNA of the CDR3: TGTGCCAGCCGCCCCGTAAGGCTAGGCTCCTACGAGCAGTACTTC. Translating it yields CASRPVRLGSYEQYF.